This TCR beta chain was found in a study of cytomegalovirus exposure and HLA in healthy donors. Study overall: Among the approximately 400 genotyped donors, over 70% were placed in the Caucasian-associated ancestry cluster.

Germline CDR1 SGHTA, CDR2 FQGTGA. This CDR3 has 13 residues. Trimming shortened V by 0 bases and J by 4 bases, and 5 bases separated the two germline ends. Note on this clone: No antigen is known for it.

The PCR contained 60 Vbeta and 13 Jbeta primers. Libraries were prepared by immunoSEQ multiplex PCR; TCRdb keeps only in-frame clonotypes and omits some of them. The sample comprises approximately 37,000 clones, about 80% of which are singletons, and roughly 10% rests with the top ten. Whole-study findings and limits: V- and J-gene trimming in TCR beta was tied to a missense DCLRE1C variant by an analysis performed later.

The chain recombines TRBV7-3 with TRBJ2-3; no clear D gene. This receptor was taken from a woman under 30 in good health and CMV-seropositive. Sample: PBMCs. The CDR3 nucleotides read TGTGCCAGCAGCTTAACTCTCCCAGATACGCAGTATTTT. It encodes CASSLTLPDTQYF.